The rows below give T cell receptor beta chains drawn from one sample of a study of shared clonotypes between healthy human individuals. Clones were read by immunoSEQ multiplex PCR, and TCRdb kept only the in-frame ones, dropping some. The table records about 730,000 clones, approximately 77% of them present only once. Sequenced input: memory CD4+ T cells sorted from blood. The source is a woman aged 30 to 39 in good health. The CDR3 runs from the conserved cysteine through the conserved F or W. A D gene is named only where the DNA matches it firmly. Some rows mark clone size as missing; the rest say once, few, many or name a class of expanded clone.

TRBJ2-2	TRBV28	.	.	CASNTRTARELFF	TGTGCCAGCAACACAAGAACCGCTCGGGAGCTGTTTTTT
TRBJ2-1	TRBV27	TRBD2	.	CASSLRLAGWNEQFF	TGTGCCAGCAGTTTACGTCTAGCGGGGTGGAATGAGCAGTTCTTC
TRBJ2-3	TRBV5-8	TRBD2	.	CASSLVWEGPDTQYF	TGTGCCAGCAGCTTGGTGTGGGAGGGCCCAGATACGCAGTATTTT
TRBJ1-2	TRBV9	.	few	CASSSPGLINYGYTF	TGTGCCAGCAGCTCACCGGGACTGATCAACTATGGCTACACCTTC
TRBJ2-3	TRBV2	.	.	CASSDTPTDTQYF	TGTGCCAGCAGCGACACCCCCACAGATACGCAGTATTTT
TRBJ2-7	TRBV5-4	TRBD1	.	CASSLGGTAAHEQYF	TGTGCCAGCAGCTTGGGTGGGACAGCCGCCCACGAGCAGTACTTC
TRBJ2-7	TRBV18	.	.	CASSPSYSYEQYF	TGTGCCAGCTCACCCAGTTACTCCTACGAGCAGTACTTC
TRBJ2-1	TRBV2	TRBD2	.	CASSEVMREGLHYNEQFF	TGTGCCAGCAGTGAAGTTATGCGGGAGGGCCTCCACTACAATGAGCAGTTCTTC
TRBJ2-1	TRBV7-9	TRBD2	.	CASSPTSGSINEQFF	TGTGCCAGCAGCCCTACTAGCGGGAGTATCAATGAGCAGTTCTTC
TRBJ1-1	TRBV2	.	few	CASGLRPGLAEAFF	TGTGCCAGCGGACTGAGACCAGGGTTGGCTGAAGCTTTCTTT
TRBJ2-3	TRBV7-3	.	.	CASSRGDTQYF	TGTGCCAGCAGCCGAGGGGATACGCAGTATTTT
TRBJ2-7	TRBV5-4	TRBD1	few	CASSFGGTGVYYEQYF	TGTGCCAGCAGCTTTGGCGGGACAGGGGTTTACTACGAGCAGTACTTC
TRBJ2-7	TRBV5-6	TRBD2	.	CASSPTSGLSSYEQYF	TGTGCCAGCAGCCCAACTAGCGGGCTGAGCTCCTACGAGCAGTACTTC
TRBJ2-7	TRBV13	TRBD1	.	CASSLGPGQGPTYEQYF	TGTGCCAGCAGCTTAGGCCCGGGACAGGGGCCAACCTACGAGCAGTACTTC
TRBJ1-1	TRBV29-1	.	few	CSVAQDGMNTEAFF	TGCAGCGTTGCACAGGACGGGATGAACACTGAAGCTTTCTTT
TRBJ1-2	TRBV27	TRBD1	few	CASSLKGTGGNYGYTF	TGTGCCAGCAGTTTAAAGGGGACAGGGGGCAACTATGGCTACACCTTC
TRBJ1-2	TRBV7-9	.	.	CASSLVQLYGYTF	TGTGCCAGCAGCTTAGTACAGCTCTATGGCTACACCTTC
TRBJ1-5	TRBV19	.	.	CASSQVLGVGQPQHF	TGTGCCAGTAGTCAGGTGCTGGGCGTCGGTCAGCCCCAGCATTTT
TRBJ1-5	TRBV25-1	.	.	CASSRGGGEPQHF	TGTGCCAGCAGTCGGGGAGGCGGGGAGCCCCAGCATTTT
TRBJ1-2	TRBV10-3	.	.	CAISESQSGAYGYTF	TGTGCCATCAGTGAGTCTCAGTCGGGAGCCTATGGCTACACCTTC
TRBJ2-6	TRBV18	TRBD1	.	CASAPRGHTSGANVLTF	TGTGCCAGCGCCCCCAGGGGGCATACGTCTGGGGCCAACGTCCTGACTTTC
TRBJ2-7	TRBV11-2	TRBD1	.	CASSFTTGGSYEQYF	TGTGCCAGCAGCTTTACGACAGGGGGCAGTTACGAGCAGTACTTC
TRBJ2-2	TRBV5-1	.	once	CASSGGSLTGELFF	TGCGCCAGCAGCGGGGGATCTTTGACCGGGGAGCTGTTTTTT
TRBJ2-3	TRBV29-1	TRBD2	.	CSVGTSGRAEDTQYF	TGCAGCGTCGGGACTAGCGGGAGGGCCGAGGATACGCAGTATTTT
TRBJ2-5	TRBV4-2	.	few	CASSQGPRGQTQYF	TGTGCCAGCAGCCAAGGGCCTCGGGGGCAGACCCAGTACTTC
TRBJ2-3	TRBV29-1	TRBD2	.	CSAVRTSGYTDTQYF	TGCAGCGCCGTGCGGACTAGCGGCTACACAGATACGCAGTATTTT
TRBJ1-6	TRBV5-4	.	.	CASSLKLGPLHF	TGTGCCAGCAGCTTGAAACTAGGGCCCCTCCACTTT
TRBJ1-2	TRBV9	.	.	CASNPTVYPDYGYTF	TGTGCCAGCAACCCGACAGTTTACCCTGACTATGGCTACACCTTC
TRBJ1-5	TRBV19	TRBD1	once	CAGGQEGNQPQHF	TGTGCGGGAGGACAGGAAGGCAATCAGCCCCAGCATTTT
TRBJ2-5	TRBV18	.	.	CASSPPNGQETQYF	TGTGCCAGCTCACCACCGAACGGTCAAGAGACCCAGTACTTC
TRBJ1-6	TRBV6-5	.	.	CASSYGGGSPLHF	TGTGCCAGCAGTTACGGAGGTGGGTCACCCCTCCACTTT
TRBJ2-7	TRBV25-1	.	many	CASSSSRAGAYEQYF	TGTGCCAGCAGTTCCTCTCGAGCAGGGGCCTACGAGCAGTACTTC
TRBJ2-5	TRBV5-4	TRBD2	.	CASSREGGGRAEETQYF	TGTGCCAGCAGCCGCGAGGGGGGCGGGAGGGCCGAAGAGACCCAGTACTTC
TRBJ1-2	TRBV7-9	.	.	CASSLTGGLGQPTF	TGTGCCAGCAGCTTAACCGGCGGGCTAGGACAACCCACCTTC
TRBJ2-2	TRBV5-6	TRBD2	.	CASSFLSSGLNTGELFF	TGTGCCAGCAGCTTCCTTTCTAGCGGGTTGAACACCGGGGAGCTGTTTTTT
TRBJ1-5	TRBV28	TRBD1	few	CASSPGTEDDQPQHF	TGTGCCAGCAGTCCCGGGACAGAGGACGATCAGCCCCAGCATTTT
TRBJ2-2	TRBV6-1	TRBD1	.	CASQQGARTGELFF	TGTGCCAGTCAACAGGGGGCTCGGACCGGGGAGCTGTTTTTT
TRBJ2-7	TRBV5-1	.	.	CASSGMGSHEQYF	TGCGCCAGCAGCGGGATGGGGAGCCACGAGCAGTACTTC
TRBJ2-3	TRBV28	.	few	CASSLESTDTQYF	TGTGCCAGCAGTTTAGAGAGCACAGATACGCAGTATTTT
TRBJ1-5	TRBV28	.	.	CASWTPPGNEHF	TGTGCCAGCTGGACGCCTCCGGGAAACGAGCATTTT
TRBJ2-3	TRBV11-2	.	.	CASSLVLGGAGDTQYF	TGTGCCAGCAGCTTAGTATTGGGGGGCGCGGGAGATACGCAGTATTTT
TRBJ2-5	TRBV27	.	.	CASSSYLQGLETQYF	TGTGCCAGCAGTTCCTACCTACAGGGCCTTGAGACCCAGTACTTC
TRBJ1-5	TRBV10-2	TRBD1	.	CASRPGQGGNQPQHF	TGCGCCAGCAGACCCGGACAGGGTGGCAATCAGCCCCAGCATTTT
TRBJ2-1	TRBV30	.	.	CAWSVEVRVAGEQFF	TGTGCCTGGAGTGTAGAGGTGAGGGTGGCGGGAGAGCAGTTCTTC
TRBJ2-1	TRBV7-4	.	.	CASSLGGLFNEQFF	TGTGCCAGCAGCTTAGGAGGACTCTTTAATGAGCAGTTCTTC
TRBJ1-4	TRBV18	.	.	CASSPIAEATNEKLFF	TGTGCCAGCTCACCGATAGCCGAAGCAACTAATGAAAAACTGTTTTTT
TRBJ2-5	TRBV11-1	.	.	CASSFRETQYF	TGTGCCAGCAGCTTTAGAGAGACCCAGTACTTC
TRBJ2-7	TRBV6-5	TRBD2	.	CASSSAGATINYEQYF	TGTGCCAGCAGTTCAGCGGGAGCCACAATCAACTACGAGCAGTACTTC
TRBJ2-3	TRBV7-2	.	.	CASSLALSGTDTQYF	TGTGCCAGCAGCTTAGCGCTTAGCGGCACAGATACGCAGTATTTT
TRBJ1-1	TRBV7-9	.	.	CASSLEGDTEAFF	TGTGCCAGCAGCCTTGAAGGGGATACTGAAGCTTTCTTT
TRBJ2-7	TRBV19	.	.	CASSIVYNYEQYF	TGTGCCAGTAGTATTGTCTACAACTACGAGCAGTACTTC
TRBJ2-2	TRBV7-6	.	.	CASSGRAGRGIGELFF	TGTGCCAGCAGCGGTAGGGCGGGGCGCGGGATCGGGGAGCTGTTTTTT
TRBJ2-1	TRBV29-1	TRBD2	.	CSVTSGTINEQFF	TGCAGCGTGACTAGCGGCACAATCAATGAGCAGTTCTTC